This T cell receptor (beta chain) was profiled in a study of metastatic and nonmetastatic thyroid tumors. This clone was counted a few times. The germline CDR1 and CDR2 sequences are MNHEY and SVGEGT. Trimming took off 6 bases at V and 1 base at J, with 10 bases between the two ends. This CDR3 contains 13 residues. Not a single patient had been given any form of treatment at any point before undergoing thyroid surgery. MiXCR was used by TCRdb to re-call the PCR reads. The sample carries about 92,000 clones, 14% to 15% recorded once. This TCR was recovered from a female donor with papillary thyroid cancer or a benign thyroid nodule (not recorded which). Some clones in this sample may be carry-over from other donors' samples. V is TRBV6-2 or TRBV6-3 and J is TRBJ2-7; the D gene could be TRBD1 or TRBD2 (5 bases each). Sequenced: blood. The CDR3 region has the DNA TGTGCCAGCAGCGAGGGACCTTCCTACGAGCAGTACTTC. As protein: CASSEGPSYEQYF.